This T cell receptor beta chain was sequenced during a study of a mutant IDH1 vaccine in newly diagnosed glioma. The CDR3 loop spans 17 amino acids. Germline CDR1 MGHRA, CDR2 YSYEKL. With 3 bases clipped from V and 2 bases from J, the junction kept 7 bases outside the gene matches. Noted time point: baseline, week 1 (first vaccination visit). Treatment defined: pre-vaccination baseline after standard-of-care therapy. There were new WHO grade 3 or 4 astrocytomas in the donors, and these were IDH1-mutant and ATRX-lost. Here immunoSEQ multiplex PCR was the method, and the copy in TCRdb shows in-frame clones only, minus some. The table shows about 92,000 clones, with 83% occurring only once.

The J gene is TRBJ2-3, the V gene TRBV4-1; 11 positions agree with TRBD2. The specimen comprised PBMCs, sampled from a glioma patient treated with radiotherapy, temozolomide or both. This sequence was found in a woman in her forties or fifties with glioma. CDR3 in amino acids: CASSQEGTSGFTDTQYF. Here the CDR3 DNA reads TGCGCCAGCAGCCAGGAAGGGACTAGCGGATTCACAGATACGCAGTATTTT.